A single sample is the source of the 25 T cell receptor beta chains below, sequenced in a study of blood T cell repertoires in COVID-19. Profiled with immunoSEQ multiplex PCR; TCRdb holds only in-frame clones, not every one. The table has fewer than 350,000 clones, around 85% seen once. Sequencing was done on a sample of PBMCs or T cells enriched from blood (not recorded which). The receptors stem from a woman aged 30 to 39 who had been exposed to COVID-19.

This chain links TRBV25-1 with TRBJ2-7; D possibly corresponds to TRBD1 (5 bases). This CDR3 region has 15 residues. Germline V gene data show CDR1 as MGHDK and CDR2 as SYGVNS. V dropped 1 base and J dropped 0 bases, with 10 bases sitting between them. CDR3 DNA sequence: TGTGCCAGCAGTGAATGGGGCGCCTCCTCCTACGAGCAGTACTTC. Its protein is CASSEWGASSYEQYF.

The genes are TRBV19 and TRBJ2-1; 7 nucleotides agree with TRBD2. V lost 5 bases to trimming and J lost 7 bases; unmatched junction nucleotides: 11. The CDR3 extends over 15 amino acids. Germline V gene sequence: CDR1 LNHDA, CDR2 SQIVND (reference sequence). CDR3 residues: CASSEMGGPINEQFF. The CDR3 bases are TGTGCCAGTAGTGAGATGGGAGGGCCGATAAATGAGCAGTTCTTC.

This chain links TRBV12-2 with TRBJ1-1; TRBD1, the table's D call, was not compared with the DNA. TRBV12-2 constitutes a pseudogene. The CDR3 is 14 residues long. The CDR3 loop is CASRLPGENTEAFF. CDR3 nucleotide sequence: TGTGCAAGTCGCTTACCAGGCGAGAACACTGAAGCTTTCTTT.

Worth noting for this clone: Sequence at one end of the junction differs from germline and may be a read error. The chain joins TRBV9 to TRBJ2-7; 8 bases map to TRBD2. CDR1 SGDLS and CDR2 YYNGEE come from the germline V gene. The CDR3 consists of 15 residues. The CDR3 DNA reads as TGTGCCAGCAACGTAGGTGATAGCGGGGCGTACGAGCAGTACTTC. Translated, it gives CASNVGDSGAYEQYF.

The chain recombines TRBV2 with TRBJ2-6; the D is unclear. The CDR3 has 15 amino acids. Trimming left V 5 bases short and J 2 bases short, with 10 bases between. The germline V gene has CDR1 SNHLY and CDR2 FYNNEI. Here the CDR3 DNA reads TGTGCCAGCAGTCCGATACGGGCTGGGGCCAACGTCCTGACTTTC. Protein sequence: CASSPIRAGANVLTF.

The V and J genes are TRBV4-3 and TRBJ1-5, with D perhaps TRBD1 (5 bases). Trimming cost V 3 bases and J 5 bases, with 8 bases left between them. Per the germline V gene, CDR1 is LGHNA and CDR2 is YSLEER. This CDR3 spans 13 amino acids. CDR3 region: CASSHGGDQPQHF. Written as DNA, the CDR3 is TGCGCCAGCAGCCATGGAGGGGATCAGCCCCAGCATTTT.

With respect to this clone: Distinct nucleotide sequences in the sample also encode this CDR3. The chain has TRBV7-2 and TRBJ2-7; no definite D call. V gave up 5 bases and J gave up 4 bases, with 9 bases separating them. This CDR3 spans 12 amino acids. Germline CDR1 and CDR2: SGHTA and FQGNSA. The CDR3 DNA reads TGTGCCAGCAGCCCCGGGTTTTACGAGCAGTACTTC. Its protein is CASSPGFYEQYF.

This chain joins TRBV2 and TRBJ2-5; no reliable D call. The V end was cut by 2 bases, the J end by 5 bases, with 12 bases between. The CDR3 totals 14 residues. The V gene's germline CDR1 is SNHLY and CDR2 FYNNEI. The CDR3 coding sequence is TGTGCCAGCAGTGAAATGAGTAGAATGGAGACCCAGTACTTC. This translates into CASSEMSRMETQYF.

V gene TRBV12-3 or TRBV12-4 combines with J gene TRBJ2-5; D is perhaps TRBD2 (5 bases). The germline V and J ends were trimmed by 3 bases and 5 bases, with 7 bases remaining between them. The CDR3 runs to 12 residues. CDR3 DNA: TGTGCCAGCAGTTTTAGCGTGGAGACCCAGTACTTC. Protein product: CASSFSVETQYF.

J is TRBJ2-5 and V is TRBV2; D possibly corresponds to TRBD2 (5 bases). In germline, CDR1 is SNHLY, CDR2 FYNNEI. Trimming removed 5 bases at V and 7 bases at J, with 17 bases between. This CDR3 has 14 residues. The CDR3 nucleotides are TGTGCCAGCAGTAGCCTAGCCCAACGGGGGACCCAGTACTTC. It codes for CASSSLAQRGTQYF.

This CDR3 reads CASSYSFQEYF. CDR3 nucleotide sequence: TGTGCCAGCAGTTACTCATTTCAGGAGTACTTC. This chain joins TRBV6-2 or TRBV6-3 and TRBJ2-7; unclear D gene. CDR3 size: 11 residues. Trimming cost V 0 bases and J 11 bases, with 8 bases left between them. CDR1 and CDR2 from the germline V gene are MNHEY and SVGEGT.

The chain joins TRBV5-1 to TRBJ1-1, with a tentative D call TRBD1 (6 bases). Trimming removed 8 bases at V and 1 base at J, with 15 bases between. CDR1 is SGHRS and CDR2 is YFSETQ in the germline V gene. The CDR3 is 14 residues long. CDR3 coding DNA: TGCGCCAGTGATTTTGGGGGCGCGAACACTGAAGCTTTCTTT. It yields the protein CASDFGGANTEAFF.

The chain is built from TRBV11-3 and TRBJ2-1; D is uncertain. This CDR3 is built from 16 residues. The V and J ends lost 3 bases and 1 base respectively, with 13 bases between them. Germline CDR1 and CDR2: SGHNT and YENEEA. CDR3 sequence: CASSFDSLASYNEQFF. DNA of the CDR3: TGTGCCAGCAGCTTCGACTCCCTGGCGTCCTACAATGAGCAGTTCTTC.

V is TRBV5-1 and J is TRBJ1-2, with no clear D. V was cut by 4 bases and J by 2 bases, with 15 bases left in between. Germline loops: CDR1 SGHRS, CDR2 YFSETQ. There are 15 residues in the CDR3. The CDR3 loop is CASSTSGVENYGYTF. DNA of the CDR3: TGCGCCAGCAGCACCTCCGGGGTGGAGAACTATGGCTACACCTTC.

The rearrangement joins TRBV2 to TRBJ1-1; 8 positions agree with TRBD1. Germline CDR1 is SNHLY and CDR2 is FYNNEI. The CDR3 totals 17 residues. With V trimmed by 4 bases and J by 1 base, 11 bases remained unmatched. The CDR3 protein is CASSVPNAGTGNTEAFF. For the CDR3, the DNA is TGTGCCAGCAGTGTTCCGAATGCCGGGACAGGGAACACTGAAGCTTTCTTT.

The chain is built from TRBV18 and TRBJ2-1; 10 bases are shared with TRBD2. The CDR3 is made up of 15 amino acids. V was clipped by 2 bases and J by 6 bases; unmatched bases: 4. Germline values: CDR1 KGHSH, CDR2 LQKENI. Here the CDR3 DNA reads TGTGCCAGCTCACCATCTAGCGGGAGCTTCAATGAGCAGTTCTTC. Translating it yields CASSPSSGSFNEQFF.

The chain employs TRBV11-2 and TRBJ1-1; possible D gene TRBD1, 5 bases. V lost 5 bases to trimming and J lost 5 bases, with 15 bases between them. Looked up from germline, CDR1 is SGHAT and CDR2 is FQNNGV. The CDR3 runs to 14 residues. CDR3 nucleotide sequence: TGTGCCAGCAGCAAGTCGCCGGGGGAGACTGAAGCTTTCTTT. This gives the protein CASSKSPGETEAFF.

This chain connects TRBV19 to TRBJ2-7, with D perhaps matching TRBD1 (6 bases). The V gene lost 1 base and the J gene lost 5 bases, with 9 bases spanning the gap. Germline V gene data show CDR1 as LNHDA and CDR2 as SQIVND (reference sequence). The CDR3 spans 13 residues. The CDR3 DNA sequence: TGTGCCAGTAGTATAGGGGGGCTCAACGAGCAGTACTTC. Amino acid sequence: CASSIGGLNEQYF.

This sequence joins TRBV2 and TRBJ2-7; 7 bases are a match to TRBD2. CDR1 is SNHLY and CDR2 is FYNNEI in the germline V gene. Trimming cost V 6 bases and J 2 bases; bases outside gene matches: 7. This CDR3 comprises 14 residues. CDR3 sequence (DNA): TGTGCCAGCAGGCTTAGCGGGTTCGCCTACGAGCAGTACTTC. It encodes CASRLSGFAYEQYF.

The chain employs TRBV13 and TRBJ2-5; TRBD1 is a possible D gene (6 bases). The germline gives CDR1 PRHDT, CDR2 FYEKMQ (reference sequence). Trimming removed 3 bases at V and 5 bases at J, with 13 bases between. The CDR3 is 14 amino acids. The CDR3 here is CASSFRGPGETQYF. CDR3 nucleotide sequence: TGTGCCAGCAGCTTCAGGGGCCCTGGGGAGACCCAGTACTTC.

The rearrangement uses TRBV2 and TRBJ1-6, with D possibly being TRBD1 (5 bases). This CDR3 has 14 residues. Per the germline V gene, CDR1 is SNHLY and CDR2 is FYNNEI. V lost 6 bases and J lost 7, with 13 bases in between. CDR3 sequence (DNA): TGTGCCAGCAGCGACTTATGGGGCAATTCACCCCTCCACTTT. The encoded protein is CASSDLWGNSPLHF.

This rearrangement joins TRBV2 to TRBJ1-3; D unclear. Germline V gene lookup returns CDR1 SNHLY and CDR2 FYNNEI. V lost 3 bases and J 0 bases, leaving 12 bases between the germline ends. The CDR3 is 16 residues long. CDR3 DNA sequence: TGTGCCAGCAGTGACACCGGAGGTCCCTCTGGAAACACCATATATTTT. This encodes CASSDTGGPSGNTIYF.

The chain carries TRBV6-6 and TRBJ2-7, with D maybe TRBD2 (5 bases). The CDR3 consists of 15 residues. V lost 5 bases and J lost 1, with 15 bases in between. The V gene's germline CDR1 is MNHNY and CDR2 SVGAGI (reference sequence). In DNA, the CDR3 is TGTGCCAGCAGTGGGGAGTTGGTAGGGTCCTACGAGCAGTACTTC. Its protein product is CASSGELVGSYEQYF.

The DNA for the CDR3 is TGTGCCAGTAGTAAAATAGGGGTTGAAGAGACCCAGTACTTC. This gives the protein CASSKIGVEETQYF. This chain joins TRBV19 and TRBJ2-5, with D possibly matching TRBD1 (5 bases). Trimming cost V 4 bases and J 3 bases, with 12 bases left between them. There are 14 residues in the CDR3. Germline lookup yields CDR1 LNHDA and CDR2 SQIVND (reference sequence).

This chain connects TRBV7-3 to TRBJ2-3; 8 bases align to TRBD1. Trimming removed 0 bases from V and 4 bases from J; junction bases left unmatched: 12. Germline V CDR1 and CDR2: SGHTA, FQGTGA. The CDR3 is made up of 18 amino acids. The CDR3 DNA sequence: TGTGCCAGCAGCTTAACAGGACAGGGTGGCAGAAAGGCAGATACGCAGTATTTT. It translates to CASSLTGQGGRKADTQYF.